The 25 T cell receptor beta chains given below trace back to one sample, sequenced in a study of EBV T-cell therapy then PD-1 blockade in nasopharyngeal carcinoma. Antigens for these TCRs are unknown. Method: immunoSEQ multiplex PCR; TCRdb's copy keeps in-frame clones and lacks some. The repertoire includes about 20,000 clones, 84% of them detected once, and around 29% sits in the top ten. Time point given: 266 days after commencement of treatment, after nivolumab therapy. Indicated treatment: AdE1-LMPpoly-expanded autologous EBV-specific T-cell therapy followed by anti-PD-1 nivolumab. This sample comprised CD8+ T cells from blood, obtained at roughly day 290 from a patient whose treatment included autologous EBV-specific T cells and nivolumab. The receptors were sampled from a man in his forties or fifties with nasopharyngeal carcinoma.

The rearrangement joins TRBV7-8 to TRBJ1-6; D may be TRBD1 (5 bases). Deletions cut 5 bases from V and 10 bases from J, with 24 bases between. The V gene's germline CDR1 is SGHVS and CDR2 FQNEAQ. The CDR3 length is 17 residues. The CDR3 region is CASSAGPTKQKRSPLHF. The CDR3, as DNA: TGTGCCAGCAGCGCAGGGCCAACTAAACAAAAGAGGTCACCCCTCCACTTT.

The CDR3 DNA reads TGTGCCAGCAGCTTAAAGGGTGGTGGGTTTGGCTACACCTTC. This codes for CASSLKGGGFGYTF. This chain uses TRBV7-3 with TRBJ1-2; unclear D gene. Germline assignment: CDR1 SGHTA and CDR2 FQGTGA. The CDR3 spans 14 residues. Trimming left V 1 base short and J 7 bases short, with 13 bases between.

The V and J genes are TRBV11-1 and TRBJ2-2; 12 bases agree with TRBD2. CDR1 and CDR2 from the germline V gene are SGHAT and FQDESV (reference sequence). Losses at the gene ends were 6 bases for V and 3 bases for J; bases not matched to a gene: 2. The CDR3 runs to 15 residues. The DNA for the CDR3 is TGTGCCAGCAGTCCTAGCGGGGGGGACACCGGGGAGCTGTTTTTT. Its translation: CASSPSGGDTGELFF.

The J gene is TRBJ2-2, the V gene TRBV6-2 or TRBV6-3, with 9 bases fitting TRBD1. Germline lookup yields CDR1 MNHEY and CDR2 SVGEGT. V was pared by 3 bases and J by 7 bases, with 18 bases of the junction left unmatched. The CDR3 consists of 19 residues. The DNA for the CDR3 is TGTGCCAGCAGTTATCAATCACATCCGGGACAGGGTCATAACGGGGAGCTGTTTTTT. Translating gives CASSYQSHPGQGHNGELFF.

The rearrangement joins TRBV7-9 to TRBJ1-4, with D maybe TRBD1 (6 bases). Germline V gene sequence: CDR1 SEHNR, CDR2 FQNEAQ (reference sequence). Trimming cost V 5 bases and J 7 bases, with 14 bases left between them. The length of the CDR3 is 14 residues. CDR3 DNA: TGTGCCAGCAGCCTGGGACAAGGTGGTGAAAAACTGTTTTTT. Encoded protein: CASSLGQGGEKLFF.

This chain links TRBV6-5 with TRBJ2-1; 7 nucleotides align to TRBD1. Per the germline V gene, CDR1 is MNHEY and CDR2 is SVGAGI. This CDR3 contains 15 residues. The junction had 7 bases not matched to a gene; V was cut back by 5 bases and J by 3 bases. DNA for the CDR3: TGTGCCAGCAGTCCTCAGGCAGGGGGCTACAATGAGCAGTTCTTC. Protein sequence: CASSPQAGGYNEQFF.

This clone has only one observation. The J gene is TRBJ2-2, the V gene TRBV9; 8 bases are shared with TRBD1. This CDR3 has 13 residues. J lost 6 bases, V lost 2 bases, and 0 bases had no gene match. Germline CDR1 and CDR2: SGDLS and YYNGEE. The CDR3 protein is CASSVDRAGELFF. The DNA for the CDR3 is TGTGCCAGCAGCGTGGACAGGGCCGGGGAGCTGTTTTTT.

The V gene is TRBV5-6, the J gene TRBJ1-4; D is ambiguous. The CDR3 has 11 residues. V was clipped by 2 bases and J by 4 bases, with 0 bases between them. The germline V gene has CDR1 SGHDT and CDR2 YYEEEE. In DNA, the CDR3 is TGTGCCAGCAGCTTTAATGAAAAACTGTTTTTT. This encodes CASSFNEKLFF.

V usage is TRBV7-8 and J usage is TRBJ2-7; no reliable D call. The CDR3 has 14 residues. Trimming took 6 bases from V and 2 from J, leaving 14 bases between them. The V gene's germline CDR1 is SGHVS and CDR2 FQNEAQ. DNA of the CDR3: TGTGCCAGCAGTTCAGCCGGAATCGCCTACGAGCAGTACTTC. Its translation is CASSSAGIAYEQYF.

V and J are TRBV4-3 and TRBJ2-2; the D is unclear. The V end was cut by 0 bases, the J end by 1 base, with 12 bases between. Germline assignment: CDR1 LGHNA and CDR2 YSLEER. CDR3 length: 17 residues. The CDR3 DNA reads as TGCGCCAGCAGCCAAGAGTGGCGGAGTTTGAACACCGGGGAGCTGTTTTTT. Its protein product is CASSQEWRSLNTGELFF.

The rearrangement links TRBV9 to TRBJ2-1; D is ambiguous. Germline V gives CDR1 SGDLS, CDR2 YYNGEE. Deletions cut 1 base from V and 5 bases from J, with 10 bases between. The CDR3 consists of 14 residues. The CDR3 DNA is TGTGCCAGCAGCGTAAGTGGGGTTCACAATGAGCAGTTCTTC. Protein: CASSVSGVHNEQFF.

This clone was detected a few times. The rearrangement uses TRBV7-2 and TRBJ2-7, with a tentative D call TRBD1 (6 bases). V was shortened by 1 base and J by 2 bases, with 9 bases between the two germline ends. The CDR3 is 14 residues long. Germline lookup yields CDR1 SGHTA and CDR2 FQGNSA. As DNA, the CDR3 is TGTGCCAGCAGCTTAGAAAGGGGGACCTACGAGCAGTACTTC. Protein sequence: CASSLERGTYEQYF.

By sample fraction, this clone is large. This chain links TRBV7-9 with TRBJ1-2, with 12 bases fitting TRBD1. The CDR3 is 16 amino acids. CDR1 is SEHNR, CDR2 FQNEAQ, per germline (reference sequence). J was trimmed by 6 bases and V by 7 bases; bases with no gene match: 12. The CDR3 coding sequence is TGTGCCAGCAACCCCTGGGGGACAGGGGGCGCGGATGGCTACACCTTC. Translated: CASNPWGTGGADGYTF. The full variable domain, in which reference TRBV7-9 and TRBJ1-2 provide the parts outside the CDR3, is DTGVSQNPRHKITKRGQNVTFRCDPISEHNRLYWYRQTLGQGPEFLTYFQNEAQLEKSRLLSDRFSAERPKGSFSTLEIQRTEQGDSAMYLCASNPWGTGGADGYTFGSGTRLTVV.

This rearrangement joins TRBV28 to TRBJ2-3; maybe TRBD2 (6 bases). The CDR3 spans 18 residues. V was pared by 2 bases and J by 0 bases, with 18 bases between. Per germline, CDR1 MDHEN and CDR2 SYDVKM. The CDR3 loop is CASSLRRGTVTSTDTQYF. The CDR3 region has the DNA TGTGCCAGCAGTTTACGACGCGGGACCGTTACTAGCACAGATACGCAGTATTTT.

There are a few counts of this clone. The chain joins TRBV6-6 to TRBJ2-1; no firm D call. CDR1 MNHNY and CDR2 SVGAGI come from the germline V gene (reference sequence). Trimming pared 0 bases from V and 7 bases from J, leaving 13 bases between. This CDR3 has 15 amino acids. The CDR3 region is CASSYSRPGVNEQFF. In DNA, the CDR3 is TGTGCCAGCAGTTACTCGAGGCCGGGCGTTAATGAGCAGTTCTTC.

This clone was seen a handful of times. J is TRBJ1-2 and V is TRBV7-6, with 8 bases identical to TRBD1. J was trimmed by 8 bases and V by 4 bases; bases with no gene match: 6. Germline lookup yields CDR1 SGHVS and CDR2 FNYEAQ. This CDR3 is built from 13 residues. CDR3 region: CASSSDRGRGYTF. The CDR3 coding sequence is TGTGCCAGCAGCTCAGACAGGGGTCGCGGCTACACCTTC.

The J gene is TRBJ2-7, the V gene TRBV6-2 or TRBV6-3, with unresolved D. Germline lookup yields CDR1 MNHEY and CDR2 SVGEGT. This CDR3 is 16 amino acids long. Trimming shortened V by 0 bases and J by 3 bases, and 15 bases separated the two germline ends. DNA for the CDR3: TGTGCCAGCAGTTACTCCGACTGGCAGCCCGTCTACGAGCAGTACTTC. Translation gives CASSYSDWQPVYEQYF.

The chain has TRBV28 and TRBJ2-3; no clear D. V was shortened by 5 bases and J by 4 bases, with 10 bases between the two germline ends. Germline CDR1 MDHEN, CDR2 SYDVKM. CDR3 length: 13 amino acids. DNA of the CDR3: TGTGCCAGCAGTCCCGGGCGCGCAGATACGCAGTATTTT. Encoded protein: CASSPGRADTQYF.

The chain links TRBV7-6 to TRBJ2-3, with 8 bases lining up with TRBD2. J gave up 3 bases and V 2 bases, and 10 bases lay outside the gene matches. Looked up from germline, CDR1 is SGHVS and CDR2 is FNYEAQ. The CDR3 sequence is 17 residues long. Written as DNA, the CDR3 is TGTGCCAGCAGCTTACCCCACAGCGGGGGAAATACAGATACGCAGTATTTT. It codes for CASSLPHSGGNTDTQYF.

J is TRBJ1-4 and V is TRBV19; no firm D call. The V gene's germline CDR1 is LNHDA and CDR2 SQIVND (reference sequence). The CDR3 contains 16 residues. V lost 5 bases, J lost 8 bases, and 21 bases lay in between. The CDR3: CASSLFSGMRREKLFF. In DNA, the CDR3 is TGTGCCAGTAGTCTTTTCTCGGGGATGCGGCGCGAAAAACTGTTTTTT.

The chain uses TRBV19 and TRBJ2-3; D not certain. Germline loops: CDR1 LNHDA, CDR2 SQIVND (reference sequence). The length of the CDR3 is 16 residues. V lost 10 bases and J lost 0, with 20 bases in between. The CDR3 is CATKPFETDSTDTQYF. The CDR3 DNA reads as TGTGCCACCAAACCCTTCGAGACGGATAGCACAGATACGCAGTATTTT.

The chain has TRBV4-1 and TRBJ2-1; D is perhaps TRBD2 (6 bases). The CDR3 totals 13 residues. V dropped 0 bases and J dropped 11 bases, with 11 bases sitting between them. Looked up from germline, CDR1 is MGHRA and CDR2 is YSYEKL. The DNA of the CDR3 is TGCGCCAGCAGCCAAGAAAGGCGGGACCAGCAGTTCTTC. Encoded protein: CASSQERRDQQFF.

The chain carries TRBV2 and TRBJ2-3; the match to TRBD2 covers 15 bases. V lost 7 bases, J lost 3 bases, and 11 bases stayed unmatched. The CDR3 sequence is 18 residues long. The germline V gene has CDR1 SNHLY and CDR2 FYNNEI. CDR3: CASKPGLAGGPSTDTQYF. For the CDR3, the DNA is TGTGCCAGCAAGCCGGGACTAGCGGGGGGCCCCTCGACAGATACGCAGTATTTT.

The chain joins TRBV19 to TRBJ1-5; possibly TRBD1 for D (5 bases). Trimming removed 3 bases from V and 0 bases from J, with 18 bases in between. The CDR3 runs 18 residues. Germline CDR1 reads LNHDA; CDR2 reads SQIVND (reference sequence). CDR3 loop: CASSIVGDVGYSNQPQHF. In nucleotides, the CDR3 is TGTGCCAGTAGTATTGTCGGGGACGTGGGGTATAGCAATCAGCCCCAGCATTTT.

The rearrangement links TRBV10-3 to TRBJ2-2; 9 bases line up with TRBD1. CDR1 ENHRY and CDR2 SYGVKD come from the germline V gene. V was pared by 0 bases and J by 3 bases, with 11 bases of the junction left unmatched. The CDR3 consists of 19 residues. The DNA of the CDR3 is TGTGCCATCAGTGAGTCGAAAGTTGGGACAGGGACGGACACCGGGGAGCTGTTTTTT. Residues: CAISESKVGTGTDTGELFF.